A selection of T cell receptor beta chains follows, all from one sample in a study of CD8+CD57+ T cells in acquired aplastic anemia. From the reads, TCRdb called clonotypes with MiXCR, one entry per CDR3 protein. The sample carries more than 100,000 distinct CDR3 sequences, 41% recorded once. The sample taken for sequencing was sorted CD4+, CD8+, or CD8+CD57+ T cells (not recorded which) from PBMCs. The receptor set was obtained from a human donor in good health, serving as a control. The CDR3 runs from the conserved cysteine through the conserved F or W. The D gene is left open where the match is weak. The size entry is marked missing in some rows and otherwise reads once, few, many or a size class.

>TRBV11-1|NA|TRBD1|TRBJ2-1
TGTGCCAGCAGTCACCGGGACAGGGACTACAATGAGCAGTTCTTC
CASSHRDRDYNEQFF
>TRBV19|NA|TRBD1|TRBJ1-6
TGTGCCAGTTCGGGGGACAGAACCACAAGTTCACCCCTCCACTTT
CASSGDRTTSSPLHF
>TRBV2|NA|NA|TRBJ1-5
TGTGCCAGCAGGGAATCCCAGCCCCAGCATTTT
CASRESQPQHF
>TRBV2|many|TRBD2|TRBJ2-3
TGTGCCAGCTCCGTGGGGGGGGGTTTGGGAGATACGCAGTATTTT
CASSVGGGLGDTQYF
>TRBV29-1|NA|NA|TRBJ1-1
TGCAGCGTATACATTTTGGGGCGGAACGGGGAAGCTTTCTTT
CSVYILGRNGEAFF
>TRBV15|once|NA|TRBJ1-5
TGTGCCACCAGCAAACAGCTCAATCAGCCCCGGCATTTT
CATSKQLNQPRHF
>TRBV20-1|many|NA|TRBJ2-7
TGCAGTGCTAGCGGGGCGGGTAGCGTATACGAGCAGTACTTC
CSASGAGSVYEQYF
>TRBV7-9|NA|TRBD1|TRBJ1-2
TGTGCCAGCAGCCCGGACAGGGGGCTAGGTGGCTACACCTTC
CASSPDRGLGGYTF
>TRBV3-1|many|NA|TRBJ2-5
TGTGCCAGCAGCCGAAACAACGTGGAGACCCAGTACTTC
CASSRNNVETQYF
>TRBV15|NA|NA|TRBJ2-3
TGTGCCACCAGCAGAGCAAAAGGGGGTTGGACGCAGTATTTT
CATSRAKGGWTQYF
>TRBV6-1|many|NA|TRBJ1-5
TGTGCCAGCAGTGTCCGGATGCACGGTCAGCCCCAGCATTTT
CASSVRMHGQPQHF
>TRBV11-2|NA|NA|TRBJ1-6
TGTGCCAGCAGCTTAAGAGGACATAGGGCCTCCTATAATTCACCCCTCCACTTT
CASSLRGHRASYNSPLHF